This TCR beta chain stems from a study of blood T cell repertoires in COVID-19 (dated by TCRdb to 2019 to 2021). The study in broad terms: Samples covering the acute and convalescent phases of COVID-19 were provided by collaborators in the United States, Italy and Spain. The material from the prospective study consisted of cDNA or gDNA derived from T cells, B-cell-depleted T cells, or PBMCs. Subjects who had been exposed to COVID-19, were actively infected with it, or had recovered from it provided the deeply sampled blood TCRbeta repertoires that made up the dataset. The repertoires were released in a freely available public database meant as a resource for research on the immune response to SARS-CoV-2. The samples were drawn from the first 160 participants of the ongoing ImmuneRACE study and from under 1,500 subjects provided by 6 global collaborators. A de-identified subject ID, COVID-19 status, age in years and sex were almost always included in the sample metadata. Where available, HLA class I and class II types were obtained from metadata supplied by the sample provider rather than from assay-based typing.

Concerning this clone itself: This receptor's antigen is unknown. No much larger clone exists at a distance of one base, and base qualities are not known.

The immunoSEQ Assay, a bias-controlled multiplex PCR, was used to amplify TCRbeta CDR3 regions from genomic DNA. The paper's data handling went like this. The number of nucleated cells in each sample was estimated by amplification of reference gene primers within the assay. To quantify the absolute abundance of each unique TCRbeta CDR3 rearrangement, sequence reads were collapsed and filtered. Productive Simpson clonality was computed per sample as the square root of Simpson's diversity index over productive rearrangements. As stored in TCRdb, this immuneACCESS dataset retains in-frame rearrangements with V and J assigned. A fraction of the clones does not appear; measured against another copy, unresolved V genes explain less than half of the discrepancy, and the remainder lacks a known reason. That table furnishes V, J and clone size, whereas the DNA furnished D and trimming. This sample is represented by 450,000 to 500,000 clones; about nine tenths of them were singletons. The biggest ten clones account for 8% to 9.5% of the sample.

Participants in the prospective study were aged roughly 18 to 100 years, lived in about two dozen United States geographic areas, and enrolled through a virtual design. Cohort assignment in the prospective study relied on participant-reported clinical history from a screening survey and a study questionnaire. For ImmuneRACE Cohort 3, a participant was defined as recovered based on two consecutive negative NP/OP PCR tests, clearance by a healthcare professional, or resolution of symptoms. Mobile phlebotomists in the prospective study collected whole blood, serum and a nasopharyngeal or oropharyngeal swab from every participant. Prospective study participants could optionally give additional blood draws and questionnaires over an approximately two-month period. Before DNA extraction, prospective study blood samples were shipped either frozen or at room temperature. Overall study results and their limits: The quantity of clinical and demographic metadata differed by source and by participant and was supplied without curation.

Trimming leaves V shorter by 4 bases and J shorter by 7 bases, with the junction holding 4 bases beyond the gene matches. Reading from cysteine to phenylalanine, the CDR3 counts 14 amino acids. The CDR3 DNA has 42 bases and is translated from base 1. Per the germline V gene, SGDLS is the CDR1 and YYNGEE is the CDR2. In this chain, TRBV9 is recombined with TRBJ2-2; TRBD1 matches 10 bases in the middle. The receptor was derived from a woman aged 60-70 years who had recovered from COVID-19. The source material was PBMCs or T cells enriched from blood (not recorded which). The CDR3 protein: CASSPRTGGGELFF. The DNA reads TGTGCCAGCAGCCCCAGGACAGGGGGCGGGGAGCTGTTTTTT.